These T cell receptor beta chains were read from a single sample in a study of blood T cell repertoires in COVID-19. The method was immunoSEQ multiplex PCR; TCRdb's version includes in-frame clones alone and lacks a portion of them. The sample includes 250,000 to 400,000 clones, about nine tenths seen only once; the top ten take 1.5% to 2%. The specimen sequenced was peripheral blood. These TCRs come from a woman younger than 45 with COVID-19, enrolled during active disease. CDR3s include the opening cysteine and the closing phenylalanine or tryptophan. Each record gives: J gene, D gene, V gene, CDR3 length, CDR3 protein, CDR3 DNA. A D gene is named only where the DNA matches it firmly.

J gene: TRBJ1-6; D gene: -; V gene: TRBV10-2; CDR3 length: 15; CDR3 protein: CASSELARGNSPLHF; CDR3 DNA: TGCGCCAGCAGTGAGTTGGCCAGGGGAAATTCACCCCTCCACTTT
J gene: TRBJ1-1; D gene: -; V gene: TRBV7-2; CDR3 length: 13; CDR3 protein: CASTLDRNTEAFF; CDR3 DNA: TGTGCCAGCACCTTGGACAGGAACACTGAAGCTTTCTTT
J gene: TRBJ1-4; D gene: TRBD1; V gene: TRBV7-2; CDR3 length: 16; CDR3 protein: CASRKTHLDRNEKLFF; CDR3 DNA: TGTGCCAGCAGAAAAACCCACCTGGACAGGAATGAAAAACTGTTTTTT
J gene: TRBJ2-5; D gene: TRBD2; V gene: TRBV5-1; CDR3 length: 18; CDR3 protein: CASSPGLAGGFKRETQYF; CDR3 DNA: TGCGCCAGCAGCCCTGGACTAGCGGGGGGGTTCAAGCGAGAGACCCAGTACTTC
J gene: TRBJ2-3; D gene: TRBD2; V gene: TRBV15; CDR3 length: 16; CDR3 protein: CATSLGLAEYTDTQYF; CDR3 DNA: TGTGCCACCAGCTTAGGACTAGCGGAGTACACAGATACGCAGTATTTT
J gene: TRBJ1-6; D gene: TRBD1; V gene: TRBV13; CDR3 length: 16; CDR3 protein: CASSFRDSSYNSPLHF; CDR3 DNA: TGTGCCAGCAGCTTCCGGGACAGCTCCTATAATTCACCCCTCCACTTT
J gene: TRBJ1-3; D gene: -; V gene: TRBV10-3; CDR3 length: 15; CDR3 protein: CAISERGYSGNTIYF; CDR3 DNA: TGTGCCATCAGTGAGAGGGGCTACTCTGGAAACACCATATATTTT
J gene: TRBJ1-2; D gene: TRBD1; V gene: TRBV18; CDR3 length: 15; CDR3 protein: CASSPLQGSVYGYTF; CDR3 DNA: TGTGCCAGCTCACCTTTACAGGGGTCGGTCTATGGCTACACCTTC
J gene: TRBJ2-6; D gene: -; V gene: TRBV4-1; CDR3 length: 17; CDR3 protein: CASSQGQATSGANVLTF; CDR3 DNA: TGCGCCAGCAGCCAAGGACAGGCTACCTCTGGGGCCAACGTCCTGACTTTC
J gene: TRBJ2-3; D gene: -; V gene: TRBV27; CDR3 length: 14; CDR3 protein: CASSFEESTDTQYF; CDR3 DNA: TGTGCCAGCAGTTTTGAGGAGAGCACAGATACGCAGTATTTT
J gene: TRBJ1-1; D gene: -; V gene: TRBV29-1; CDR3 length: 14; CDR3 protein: CSGWDSSGATEAFF; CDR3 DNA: TGCAGCGGCTGGGACTCCTCGGGTGCCACTGAAGCTTTCTTT
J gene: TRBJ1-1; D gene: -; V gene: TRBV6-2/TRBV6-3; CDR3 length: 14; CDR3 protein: CASSTPRELTEAFF; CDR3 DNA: TGTGCCAGCAGTACCCCCAGGGAACTAACTGAAGCTTTCTTT
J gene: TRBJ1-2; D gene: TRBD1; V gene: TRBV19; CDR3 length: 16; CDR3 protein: CASSIGVGGQGYGYTF; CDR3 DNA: TGTGCCAGTAGTATAGGCGTAGGCGGACAGGGATATGGCTACACCTTC
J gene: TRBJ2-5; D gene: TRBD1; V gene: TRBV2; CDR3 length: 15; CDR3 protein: CASRGTGALGETQYF; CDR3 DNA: TGTGCCAGCAGAGGAACAGGGGCCCTCGGGGAGACCCAGTACTTC
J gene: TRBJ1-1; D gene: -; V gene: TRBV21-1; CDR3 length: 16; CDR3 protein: CASSKDRGIRSTEAFF; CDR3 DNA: TGTGCCAGCAGCAAAGACAGGGGAATAAGGAGCACTGAAGCTTTCTTT